The rows below give T cell receptor beta chains drawn from one sample of a study of blood T cell repertoires in COVID-19. Clones were read by immunoSEQ multiplex PCR, and TCRdb kept only the in-frame ones, dropping some. Among about 48,000 clones listed, roughly four fifths were seen once. Sequenced sample: peripheral blood. Receptor source: a man aged 35 to 55 with acute or convalescent COVID-19. CDR3s include the opening cysteine and the closing phenylalanine or tryptophan. A D gene is named only where the DNA matches it firmly. Some rows mark clone size as missing; the rest say once, few, many or name a class of expanded clone.

>NA|TRBJ2-5|TRBD1|TRBV5-4
CASSLEQGASETQYF
TGTGCCAGCAGCTTGGAACAGGGGGCCTCAGAGACCCAGTACTTC
>once|TRBJ2-1|NA|TRBV30
CAWSAGNEQFF
TGTGCCTGGAGCGCAGGGAATGAGCAGTTCTTC
>NA|TRBJ1-2|TRBD1|TRBV30
CAWTQWDRPYYGYTF
TGTGCCTGGACCCAATGGGACAGGCCTTACTATGGCTACACCTTC
>few|TRBJ1-6|NA|TRBV19
CASSPGYSPLHF
TGTGCCAGTAGTCCGGGTTATTCACCCCTCCACTTT
>NA|TRBJ1-6|NA|TRBV5-6
CASSLGGATNSPLHF
TGTGCCAGCAGCTTGGGAGGAGCCACCAATTCACCCCTCCACTTT
>NA|TRBJ1-1|NA|TRBV6-2/TRBV6-3
CASSYDISRTENTEAFF
TGTGCCAGCAGTTACGACATTAGTCGGACAGAGAACACTGAAGCTTTCTTT
>NA|TRBJ1-2|TRBD1|TRBV9
CASSARQGERVGGYTF
TGTGCCAGCAGCGCGCGACAGGGAGAAAGGGTCGGGGGCTACACCTTC
>NA|TRBJ2-7|TRBD1|TRBV19
CASSIRTGGGYEQYF
TGTGCCAGTAGTATACGGACAGGGGGTGGGTACGAGCAGTACTTC
>few|TRBJ2-3|NA|TRBV12-3/TRBV12-4
CASREAGDTQYF
TGTGCCAGCAGAGAAGCGGGAGATACGCAGTATTTT
>NA|TRBJ1-1|TRBD1|TRBV9
CASSPGTGGYPNTEAFF
TGTGCCAGCAGCCCCGGGACAGGGGGATACCCGAACACTGAAGCTTTCTTT
>NA|TRBJ2-3|NA|TRBV6-5
CASSYAGQITDTQYF
TGTGCCAGCAGTTACGCTGGACAGATCACAGATACGCAGTATTTT
>NA|TRBJ1-2|NA|TRBV12-3/TRBV12-4
CASRLGGGGYTF
TGTGCCAGCAGGTTAGGGGGGGGAGGCTACACCTTC
>NA|TRBJ1-4|NA|TRBV7-8
CASSFRSTNEKLFF
TGTGCCAGCAGCTTCAGGTCAACTAATGAAAAACTGTTTTTT
>NA|TRBJ1-1|NA|TRBV7-2
CASSLARNTEAFF
TGTGCCAGCAGCTTAGCGAGGAACACTGAAGCTTTCTTT
>NA|TRBJ1-1|NA|TRBV6-5
CASSYLEGTEAFF
TGTGCCAGCAGTTACCTAGAGGGTACTGAAGCTTTCTTT
>NA|TRBJ1-5|NA|TRBV19
CASSIKQDVRQPQHF
TGTGCCAGTAGTATAAAACAGGACGTACGTCAGCCCCAGCATTTT
>once|TRBJ2-3|NA|TRBV2
CASRERWRGTGPFGGNTQYF
TGTGCCAGCAGGGAGCGTTGGCGGGGGACAGGTCCATTTGGGGGGAATACGCAGTATTTT
>NA|TRBJ2-2|NA|TRBV29-1
CSVAENPTGELFF
TGCAGCGTTGCGGAGAACCCCACCGGGGAGCTGTTTTTT
>NA|TRBJ2-7|TRBD1|TRBV30
CAWSVRGRGHPYEQYF
TGTGCCTGGAGTGTACGAGGAAGGGGGCACCCCTACGAGCAGTACTTC
>few|TRBJ2-1|TRBD2|TRBV11-2
CASSILAGGPSEQFF
TGTGCCAGCAGCATACTAGCGGGGGGGCCTAGTGAGCAGTTCTTC
>NA|TRBJ2-1|NA|TRBV19
CASTHGYNEQFF
TGTGCCAGTACACATGGTTACAATGAGCAGTTCTTC
>few|TRBJ2-2|NA|TRBV11-2
CASNRQLPGELFF
TGTGCCAGCAACAGGCAGCTCCCCGGGGAGCTGTTTTTT
>few|TRBJ1-6|TRBD1|TRBV4-1
CASSPTGTTYNSPLHF
TGCGCCAGCAGTCCGACAGGGACGACCTATAATTCACCCCTCCACTTT
>NA|TRBJ1-2|NA|TRBV18
CASSLSNPGATNYGYTF
TGTGCCAGCTCACTATCGAACCCAGGGGCGACTAACTATGGCTACACCTTC
>NA|TRBJ2-6|NA|TRBV5-6
CATKRRGNSGANVLTF
TGTGCCACCAAGCGCCGGGGGAACTCTGGGGCCAACGTCCTGACTTTC
>NA|TRBJ2-7|NA|TRBV3-1/TRBV3-2
CASSQEVGTYEQYF
TGTGCCAGCAGCCAAGAGGTCGGGACCTACGAGCAGTACTTC
>NA|TRBJ1-5|TRBD1|TRBV7-2
CASSLIWTGNQPQHF
TGTGCCAGCAGCCTCATCTGGACAGGGAATCAGCCCCAGCATTTT
>few|TRBJ2-2|NA|TRBV2
CASRPPGNPGELFF
TGTGCCAGCAGGCCCCCAGGGAACCCCGGGGAGCTGTTTTTT
>NA|TRBJ2-1|TRBD2|TRBV28
CASSPKMGLAGGSYNEQFF
TGTGCCAGCAGTCCGAAGATGGGACTAGCGGGGGGCTCCTACAATGAGCAGTTCTTC
>NA|TRBJ2-1|NA|TRBV5-4
CASTGGGGPSYNEQFF
TGTGCCAGCACAGGTGGGGGGGGGCCCTCCTACAATGAGCAGTTCTTC
>NA|TRBJ2-3|TRBD1|TRBV4-1
CASSGGQPSTDTQYF
TGCGCCAGCAGCGGGGGACAGCCTAGCACAGATACGCAGTATTTT
>NA|TRBJ1-5|NA|TRBV27
CASSLSSPYQPQHF
TGTGCCAGCAGTTTATCATCCCCCTATCAGCCCCAGCATTTT
>NA|TRBJ1-5|NA|TRBV3-1/TRBV3-2
CASSQDSSGQPQHF
TGTGCCAGCAGCCAAGATAGCTCGGGTCAGCCCCAGCATTTT
>once|TRBJ2-5|NA|TRBV29-1
CSVGTTETQYF
TGCAGCGTCGGGACAACGGAGACCCAGTACTTC
>NA|TRBJ2-3|TRBD1|TRBV5-1
CASSSAGRGPSTDTQYF
TGCGCCAGCAGCTCGGCCGGCAGGGGGCCGAGCACAGATACGCAGTATTTT
>NA|TRBJ1-1|NA|TRBV18
CASSPPWGGDTEAFF
TGTGCCAGCTCACCACCGTGGGGAGGGGACACTGAAGCTTTCTTT
>NA|TRBJ1-5|TRBD1|TRBV6-2/TRBV6-3
CASSRGQSNQPQHF
TGTGCCAGCAGCCGGGGACAGAGCAATCAGCCCCAGCATTTT
>NA|TRBJ1-1|NA|TRBV6-5
CASSYYPPTGNTEAFF
TGTGCCAGCAGTTACTACCCTCCGACAGGGAACACTGAAGCTTTCTTT
>NA|TRBJ1-4|TRBD1|TRBV13
CASSLSRTGGGEKLFF
TGTGCCAGCAGCTTATCTAGGACAGGGGGTGGGGAAAAACTGTTTTTT
>few|TRBJ1-2|TRBD1|TRBV2
CAGDYTGGRGYTF
TGTGCCGGGGATTATACAGGGGGGAGAGGCTACACCTTC
>NA|TRBJ2-5|TRBD2|TRBV4-2
CASSQGLDRLETQYF
TGTGCCAGCAGCCAGGGACTAGACAGGTTAGAGACCCAGTACTTC
>few|TRBJ2-7|TRBD1|TRBV6-5
CASSYRDRGTYEQYF
TGTGCCAGCAGTTATAGGGACAGAGGGACCTACGAGCAGTACTTC
>NA|TRBJ1-1|NA|TRBV11-2
CASSLRQPAEAFF
TGTGCCAGCAGCCTAAGACAGCCAGCTGAAGCTTTCTTT
>NA|TRBJ2-3|NA|TRBV5-1
CASSLSLQMGTDTQYF
TGCGCCAGCAGCTTGTCGTTGCAGATGGGCACAGATACGCAGTATTTT
>NA|TRBJ2-3|NA|TRBV11-1
CASSQNSPPSTDTQYF
TGTGCCAGCAGCCAAAACAGTCCTCCTAGCACAGATACGCAGTATTTT
>NA|TRBJ1-2|TRBD1|TRBV5-1
CASGAGGVNYGYTF
TGCGCCAGCGGCGCAGGGGGAGTGAACTATGGCTACACCTTC
>NA|TRBJ2-1|TRBD2|TRBV6-4
CASSEDGGASNEQFF
TGTGCCAGCAGTGAAGACGGGGGGGCCAGCAATGAGCAGTTCTTC
>NA|TRBJ1-1|TRBD1|TRBV7-2
CASRLLTTGSTEAFF
TGTGCCAGCCGACTGTTAACGACAGGGAGCACTGAAGCTTTCTTT
>NA|TRBJ2-1|TRBD2|TRBV5-1
CASSLGGGHNEQFF
TGCGCCAGCAGCTTGGGCGGGGGGCACAATGAGCAGTTCTTC
>NA|TRBJ1-6|NA|TRBV7-9
CASSSWTEYNSPLHF
TGTGCCAGCAGCTCTTGGACAGAATATAATTCACCCCTCCACTTT
>NA|TRBJ2-1|TRBD2|TRBV5-6
CASSFAKRGGWNEQFF
TGTGCCAGCAGCTTTGCGAAGCGGGGGGGCTGGAATGAGCAGTTCTTC
>NA|TRBJ1-3|TRBD1|TRBV7-9
CASSRTGFGNTIYF
TGTGCCAGCAGCCGGACAGGGTTTGGAAACACCATATATTTT
>NA|TRBJ2-1|TRBD2|TRBV10-3
CAISGFSGGGWSYNEQFF
TGTGCCATCAGTGGATTTAGCGGGGGGGGATGGTCCTACAATGAGCAGTTCTTC
>NA|TRBJ2-3|NA|TRBV11-2
CASSVRTGGADTQYF
TGTGCCAGCAGCGTACGGACCGGAGGCGCAGATACGCAGTATTTT
>once|TRBJ2-2|NA|TRBV9
CASSAGTSFTGELFF
TGTGCCAGCAGCGCGGGGACATCGTTTACCGGGGAGCTGTTTTTT